This note documents a single T cell receptor beta chain sequence. The CDR3 loop spans 13 amino acids. CDR1 is SGHAT, CDR2 FQNNGV, per germline. The V and J ends lost 0 bases and 9 bases respectively, with 11 bases between them. This entry comes from a study of blood T cell repertoires in COVID-19. About the study: Specimens from acute and convalescent COVID-19 originated in the United States, Italy and Spain. T cells, B-cell-depleted T cells, or PBMCs provided the cDNA or gDNA that served as material.

In the original workflow: Amplification from reference gene primers served as the basis for estimated nucleated cell counts. Clones were sequenced by immunoSEQ multiplex PCR, and TCRdb holds only the in-frame ones, with some missing. V and J calls plus clone size are reproduced from that table; the DNA served to infer D and trimming. The data contain about 140,000 clones, about 86% of them singletons. The origin of this receptor is a woman aged 60-75 years with acute or convalescent COVID-19. V gene TRBV11-2 combines with J gene TRBJ1-2, with unresolved D. The sequencing input was peripheral blood. CDR3 in DNA: TGTGCCAGCAGCTTAGATCTGGCAGGCCGCTACACCTTC. Amino acid sequence: CASSLDLAGRYTF.